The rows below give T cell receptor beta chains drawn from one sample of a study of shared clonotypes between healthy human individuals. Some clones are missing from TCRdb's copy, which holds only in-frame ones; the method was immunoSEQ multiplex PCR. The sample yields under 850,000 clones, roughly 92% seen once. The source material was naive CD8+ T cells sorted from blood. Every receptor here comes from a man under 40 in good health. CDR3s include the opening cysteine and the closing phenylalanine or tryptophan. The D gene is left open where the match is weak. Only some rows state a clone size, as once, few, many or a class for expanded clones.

CASSVAPLYEQYF	TGTGCCAGCAGCGTCGCCCCGCTCTACGAGCAGTACTTC	13	-	TRBJ2-7	TRBV9	-
CASSSLREVYNEQFF	TGTGCCAGCAGCTCCTTGCGGGAGGTCTACAATGAGCAGTTCTTC	15	once	TRBJ2-1	TRBV7-9	TRBD2
CASSLPSGYNEQFF	TGTGCCAGCAGCTTACCTTCGGGGTACAATGAGCAGTTCTTC	14	-	TRBJ2-1	TRBV5-5	-
CASSLLETQYF	TGCGCCAGCAGCTTGCTGGAGACCCAGTACTTC	11	-	TRBJ2-5	TRBV5-1	-
CASSHRDSGNTIYF	TGTGCCAGCAGCCACCGGGACTCTGGAAACACCATATATTTT	14	-	TRBJ1-3	TRBV11-2	-
CASSLGLSTNTEAFF	TGCGCCAGCAGCTTGGGCCTAAGTACCAACACTGAAGCTTTCTTT	15	-	TRBJ1-1	TRBV5-1	-
CASSLATGLAGVSTGELFF	TGTGCCAGCAGCTTAGCAACCGGGCTAGCGGGAGTGAGCACCGGGGAGCTGTTTTTT	19	once	TRBJ2-2	TRBV7-2	TRBD2
CASSQVWPSKSHGYTF	TGTGCCAGCAGCCAAGTATGGCCGTCTAAATCCCATGGCTACACCTTC	16	-	TRBJ1-2	TRBV14	-
CARSFLPNFSDRDHEQYF	TGTGCCAGAAGCTTTCTTCCGAATTTTTCGGACAGGGACCACGAGCAGTACTTC	18	-	TRBJ2-7	TRBV5-3	TRBD1
CASETSGRRYEQYF	TGTGCCAGCGAGACTAGCGGGAGAAGATACGAGCAGTACTTC	14	-	TRBJ2-7	TRBV5-6	TRBD2
CAVKVGNTGELFF	TGTGCCGTGAAGGTTGGTAACACCGGGGAGCTGTTTTTT	13	-	TRBJ2-2	TRBV27	-
CASSPSSRAYEQYF	TGTGCCAGCAGCCCTTCGAGTAGGGCCTACGAGCAGTACTTC	14	-	TRBJ2-7	TRBV9	-
CASTYRNTEAFF	TGTGCCAGCACCTACAGAAACACTGAAGCTTTCTTT	12	-	TRBJ1-1	TRBV7-2	-
CASSLWANTGELFF	TGCGCCAGCAGCTTGTGGGCTAACACCGGGGAGCTGTTTTTT	14	-	TRBJ2-2	TRBV5-1	-
CASSLGPDPYEQYF	TGTGCCAGCAGCTTAGGCCCGGACCCCTACGAGCAGTACTTC	14	once	TRBJ2-7	TRBV11-2	-
CAWSPPDRVNQPQHF	TGTGCCTGGAGTCCACCCGACAGGGTCAATCAGCCCCAGCATTTT	15	-	TRBJ1-5	TRBV30	TRBD1
CASSIGLGTGAYGYTF	TGTGCCAGTAGTATTGGTCTGGGGACAGGGGCTTATGGCTACACCTTC	16	-	TRBJ1-2	TRBV19	TRBD1
CASSFPMPEAFF	TGTGCCAGCAGCTTCCCGATGCCTGAAGCTTTCTTT	12	-	TRBJ1-1	TRBV7-9	-
CASSGDTLVNEQYF	TGTGCCAGCAGTGGGGACACGCTTGTTAACGAGCAGTACTTC	14	-	TRBJ2-7	TRBV25-1	-
CASSSKRIQPYNEQFF	TGTGCCAGCAGTTCTAAGCGGATCCAGCCCTACAATGAGCAGTTCTTC	16	-	TRBJ2-1	TRBV28	-
CASSYPGQGARRLGGELFF	TGTGCCAGCAGTTATCCGGGACAGGGGGCGCGAAGACTCGGCGGGGAGCTGTTTTTT	19	-	TRBJ2-2	TRBV27	TRBD1
CASRGRDYSNQPQHF	TGTGCCAGCAGGGGGAGGGATTATAGCAATCAGCCCCAGCATTTT	15	-	TRBJ1-5	TRBV27	-
CASSLAGLEQYF	TGTGCCAGCAGTTTAGCGGGGCTCGAGCAGTACTTC	12	-	TRBJ2-7	TRBV28	-
CASSAQYQAGGTEAFF	TGTGCCAGCAGCGCGCAATACCAGGCGGGGGGCACTGAAGCTTTCTTT	16	once	TRBJ1-1	TRBV9	-
CASSLEGFEQYF	TGTGCCAGCAGCTTAGAGGGATTCGAGCAGTACTTC	12	once	TRBJ2-7	TRBV7-6	-
CASSSPGNSYEQYF	TGTGCCAGCAGTTCCCCCGGGAATTCCTACGAGCAGTACTTC	14	-	TRBJ2-7	TRBV27	-
CASSRTGSSYEQYF	TGTGCCAGTAGTAGGACAGGGTCCTCCTACGAGCAGTACTTC	14	-	TRBJ2-7	TRBV19	TRBD1
CASSYSNQPQHF	TGTGCCAGTTCTTATAGCAATCAGCCCCAGCATTTT	12	-	TRBJ1-5	TRBV19	-
CASSLYGGTNQPQHF	TGTGCCAGCAGTTTATACGGGGGGACCAATCAGCCCCAGCATTTT	15	-	TRBJ1-5	TRBV28	-
CSVEDRGKRNTGELFF	TGCAGCGTTGAAGATCGAGGGAAAAGAAACACCGGGGAGCTGTTTTTT	16	-	TRBJ2-2	TRBV29-1	-
CASSLGLGGPYQETQYF	TGTGCCAGCAGCTTGGGTCTAGGGGGCCCGTACCAAGAGACCCAGTACTTC	17	once	TRBJ2-5	TRBV13	TRBD1
CASSLEAGAPVNEQFF	TGTGCCAGCAGCTTAGAGGCGGGAGCACCCGTCAATGAGCAGTTCTTC	16	-	TRBJ2-1	TRBV11-2	TRBD2
CASSQGLAEIYEQYF	TGCGCCAGCAGCCAAGGGCTAGCGGAGATCTACGAGCAGTACTTC	15	-	TRBJ2-7	TRBV4-1	TRBD2
CAISEWGSVGETQYF	TGTGCCATCAGTGAGTGGGGTAGCGTTGGAGAGACCCAGTACTTC	15	few	TRBJ2-5	TRBV10-3	-
CASSLLAGGTGELFF	TGTGCCAGCAGTTTATTGGCGGGAGGAACCGGGGAGCTGTTTTTT	15	-	TRBJ2-2	TRBV27	TRBD2
CASSLVIRGPINEQYF	TGTGCCAGCAGCTTAGTAATCAGGGGGCCGATAAACGAGCAGTACTTC	16	-	TRBJ2-7	TRBV11-2	TRBD1
CASSLESRNEQFF	TGTGCCAGCAGCTTAGAATCGAGGAATGAGCAGTTCTTC	13	-	TRBJ2-1	TRBV11-3	-
CASSKQTPFSGNTIYF	TGTGCCAGCAGTAAGCAGACCCCTTTCTCTGGAAACACCATATATTTT	16	-	TRBJ1-3	TRBV2	-
CASLFSGGATEAFF	TGTGCCAGTTTATTTTCAGGGGGCGCCACTGAAGCTTTCTTT	14	-	TRBJ1-1	TRBV19	TRBD1
CASSKPGQGAGELFF	TGTGCCAGCAGCAAACCGGGACAGGGGGCCGGGGAGCTGTTTTTT	15	-	TRBJ2-2	TRBV7-9	TRBD1
CATSRRTDTLAGSNQPQHF	TGTGCCACCAGCAGGAGGACGGATACCCTAGCTGGAAGCAATCAGCCCCAGCATTTT	19	-	TRBJ1-5	TRBV15	-
CASSLRLPPYNEQFF	TGTGCCAGCAGCCTTCGACTACCTCCCTACAATGAGCAGTTCTTC	15	-	TRBJ2-1	TRBV6-1	-
CASSQDRGGGSEQYF	TGCGCCAGCAGCCAAGATCGAGGGGGTGGGTCCGAGCAGTACTTC	15	-	TRBJ2-7	TRBV4-1	-
CASSWSDDPSYEQYF	TGTGCCAGTAGTTGGTCTGACGACCCTTCCTACGAGCAGTACTTC	15	-	TRBJ2-7	TRBV19	-
CASSMTGGLLSYEQYF	TGTGCCAGCAGTATGACCGGGGGACTACTTTCCTACGAGCAGTACTTC	16	-	TRBJ2-7	TRBV28	TRBD2
CASSFPGGMGQETQYF	TGTGCCAGCAGCTTCCCCGGGGGCATGGGCCAAGAGACCCAGTACTTC	16	-	TRBJ2-5	TRBV7-6	-
CASSSFTGGSNQPQHF	TGTGCCAGCAGCTCATTTACAGGGGGTAGCAATCAGCCCCAGCATTTT	16	-	TRBJ1-5	TRBV5-6	TRBD1
CASSWTNTGELFF	TGTGCCAGCAGTTGGACGAACACCGGGGAGCTGTTTTTT	13	-	TRBJ2-2	TRBV28	-